This T cell receptor (beta chain) was observed in a study of T cell repertoires in cytomegalovirus infection. About the research overall: Well-studied HLA-B-restricted CMV epitopes were used in the study alongside recently identified HLA-C-restricted ones. Both a matching HLA type and CMV infection were indicated by public TCR beta signatures.

Study-wide results and limits: Predominance within the ex vivo response was attributable to HLA-C-restricted CMV-specific TCR beta clonotypes. Frequencies of public TCR beta families were cumulated, and this identified carriers of CMV plus the relevant HLA.

A single record per CDR3 protein comes from TCRdb applying MiXCR to the reads. This table holds around 570,000 distinct CDR3 sequences, about 39% found once. This clonotype has just a few counts. Its antigen is still unknown. The receptor was derived from a human donor in good health (CMV status not recorded). Some clones in this sample may be carry-over from other donors' samples. The source was cultured PBMCs, collected from culture after CMV antigen stimulation.

CDR3 sequence (DNA): TGTGCCAGCAGCTTAGGAGCGGGGGGGCAGCTGGGGCAGTTCTTC. This translates into CASSLGAGGQLGQFF. This sequence joins TRBV7-2 and TRBJ2-1, with TRBD2 matching 10 bases. This CDR3 contains 15 residues. The J segment lost 12 bases and the V segment lost 1 base, leaving 9 bases of the junction unmatched. From germline, CDR1 is SGHTA and CDR2 FQGNSA.